This T cell receptor (beta chain) emerged from a study of blood T cell repertoires in COVID-19. V dropped 3 bases and J dropped 7; count of bases not matched to a gene: 8. Germline V CDR1 and CDR2: MNHEY, SMNVEV (reference sequence). CDR3 length equals 15 residues. Generated by immunoSEQ multiplex PCR, the TCRdb table keeps only in-frame clones and is missing some. The data show approximately 200,000 clones, 81% seen once. The clonotype comes from a woman aged 80 or over with COVID-19, enrolled during active disease. Input material: peripheral blood. The chain has TRBV27 and TRBJ1-2; TRBD1 agrees at 10 bases. The CDR3 region has the DNA TGTGCCAGCAGTTTCAGGGACAGGGGAGAATCTGGCTACACCTTC. The encoded protein is CASSFRDRGESGYTF.